This T cell receptor (beta chain) was obtained from a study of T cell responses to AZD1222 COVID-19 vaccine. Findings and limits, study-wide: Baseline antibody screening turned up just a handful of seropositive AZD1222 recipients.

In its sample, this clone was seen once. Antigen specificity is unknown. Assay used: immunoSEQ multiplex PCR; TCRdb lists only in-frame clones, some missing. The sample yields under 150,000 clones, 75% to 85% seen once. Sequenced material: peripheral blood, taken 28 days after the second dose of the MenACWY control vaccine. The receptor was isolated from an adult who received the MenACWY meningococcal vaccine as a control.

The CDR3 reads CASSLGRGAGNTIYF. The CDR3, as DNA: TGTGCCAGCAGCTTAGGGAGGGGGGCTGGAAACACCATATATTTT. This chain uses TRBV13 with TRBJ1-3; D is perhaps TRBD1 (6 bases). The CDR3 runs to 15 residues. Trimming took off 0 bases at V and 2 bases at J, with 8 bases between the two ends. Germline loops: CDR1 PRHDT, CDR2 FYEKMQ (reference sequence).